This TCR beta chain was found in a study of cytomegalovirus exposure and HLA in healthy donors. Both 60 Vbeta primers and 13 Jbeta primers went into the PCR. TCRdb keeps only in-frame clones here, not all; method: immunoSEQ multiplex PCR. Of more than 110,000 clones in the sample, over 65% are singletons; the top ten hold under 2%. This CDR3 contains 16 residues. CDR1 is SGHVS and CDR2 is FQNEAQ in the germline V gene. The V gene lost 3 bases and the J gene lost 6 bases, with 17 bases spanning the gap. The V gene is TRBV7-8, the J gene TRBJ2-2, with D possibly TRBD1 on 6 matching bases. Material: PBMCs. This sequence originates from a woman aged 25-40 years in good health and CMV-seronegative. The CDR3 nucleotides are TGTGCCAGCAGCTTCACAGGGAGCCCATCCGCCGGGGAGCTGTTTTTT. Its translation is CASSFTGSPSAGELFF. The whole variable domain, remainder taken from reference TRBV7-8 and TRBJ2-2, is GAGVSQSPRYKVAKRGQDVALRCDPISGHVSLFWYQQALGQGPEFLTYFQNEAQLDKSGLPSDRFFAERPEGSVSTLKIQRTQQEDSAVYLCASSFTGSPSAGELFFGEGSRLTVL.